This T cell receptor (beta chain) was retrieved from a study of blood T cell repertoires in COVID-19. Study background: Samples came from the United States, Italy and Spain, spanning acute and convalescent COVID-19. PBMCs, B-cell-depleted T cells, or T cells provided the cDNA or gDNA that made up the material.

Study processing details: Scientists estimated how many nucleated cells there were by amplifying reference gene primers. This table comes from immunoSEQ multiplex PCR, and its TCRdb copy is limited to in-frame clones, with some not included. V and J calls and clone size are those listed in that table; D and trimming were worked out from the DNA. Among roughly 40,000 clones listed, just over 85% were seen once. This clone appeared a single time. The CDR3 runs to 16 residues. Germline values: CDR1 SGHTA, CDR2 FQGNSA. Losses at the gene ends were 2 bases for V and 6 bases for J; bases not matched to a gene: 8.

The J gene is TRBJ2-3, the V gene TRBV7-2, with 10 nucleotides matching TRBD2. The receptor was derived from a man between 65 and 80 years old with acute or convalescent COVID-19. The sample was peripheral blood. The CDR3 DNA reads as TGTGCCAGCAGCTTAAGGCGGAGCGGGGGGGAGGATACGCAGTATTTT. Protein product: CASSLRRSGGEDTQYF.